The T cell receptor (beta chain) under discussion was sequenced for a study of shared clonotypes between healthy human individuals. The overall study: Contributing individuals were two females and three males aged 18 to 49.

Researchers partitioned CD4+ cells into CD45RA+ naive and CD45RA-negative memory subsets. Clones were sequenced by immunoSEQ multiplex PCR, and TCRdb holds only the in-frame ones, with some missing. Here the sample spans roughly 500,000 clones, about 96% being singletons. This TCR was recovered from a woman in her twenties or thirties in good health. The sequencing input was naive CD4+ T cells sorted from blood. The subset: CD45RA+ positively selected.

This CDR3 reads CASSESLDSRAQYF. The CDR3 DNA reads as TGTGCCAGCAGTGAATCCCTGGACTCACGGGCCCAGTACTTC. This chain uses TRBV2 with TRBJ2-5, with a possible D match to TRBD2 (5 bases). The V end lost 2 bases, the J end lost 9 bases, and 16 bases lay between the germline ends. Looked up from germline, CDR1 is SNHLY and CDR2 is FYNNEI. The CDR3 has 14 amino acids.